This T cell receptor (beta chain) was found in a study of blood T cell repertoires in COVID-19. The overall study: Researchers got acute and convalescent COVID-19 samples from the United States, Italy and Spain. Sample material is recorded as cDNA or gDNA derived from T cells, B-cell-depleted T cells, or PBMCs.

Per germline, CDR1 LGHDT and CDR2 YNNKEL (reference sequence). The CDR3 totals 17 residues. V was clipped by 1 base and J by 3 bases; unmatched bases: 3. Profiling relied on immunoSEQ multiplex PCR, and the TCRdb table lists in-frame clones only, not all of them. The sample shows around 72,000 clones, around 88% of them seen only once. V is TRBV3-1 (or the pseudogene TRBV3-2) and J is TRBJ2-2; 12 bases align to TRBD2. Input material: peripheral blood. The receptor was isolated from a woman in her seventies with acute or convalescent COVID-19. The CDR3 reads CASSQASGGAHTGELFF. Here the CDR3 DNA reads TGTGCCAGCAGCCAAGCTAGCGGGGGGGCCCACACCGGGGAGCTGTTTTTT.